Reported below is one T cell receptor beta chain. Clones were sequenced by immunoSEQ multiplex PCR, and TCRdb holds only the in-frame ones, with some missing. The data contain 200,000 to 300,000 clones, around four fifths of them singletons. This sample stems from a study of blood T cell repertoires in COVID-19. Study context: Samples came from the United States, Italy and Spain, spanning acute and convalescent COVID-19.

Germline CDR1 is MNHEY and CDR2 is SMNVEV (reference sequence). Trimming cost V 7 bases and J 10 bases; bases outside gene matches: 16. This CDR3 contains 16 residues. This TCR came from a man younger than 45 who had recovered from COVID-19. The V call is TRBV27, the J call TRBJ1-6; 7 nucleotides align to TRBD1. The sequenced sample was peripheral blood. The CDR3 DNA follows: TGTGCCAGCACTTTGATGTCGGACAGGATACAGTCACCCCTCCACTTT. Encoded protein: CASTLMSDRIQSPLHF.